These T cell receptor beta chains were read from a single sample in a study of blood T cell repertoires in COVID-19. Libraries were prepared by immunoSEQ multiplex PCR; TCRdb keeps only in-frame clonotypes and omits some of them. The table lists approximately 250,000 clones, around four fifths of them singletons. Sequencing was done on a sample of peripheral blood. Source of these receptors: a man in his fifties or sixties with acute or convalescent COVID-19. Each CDR3 is given with its conserved first and last residue. The D gene is left open where the match is weak. Clone size is given for some rows only: seen once, a few or many times, or a class if the clone is expanded.

d_gene	abundance	v_gene	j_gene	CDR3nt	CDR3aa
TRBD1	NA	TRBV7-6	TRBJ1-4	TGTGCCAGCAGCTTAGGGTTGGGACAGGGGGCCGCGACTGAAAAACTGTTTTTT	CASSLGLGQGAATEKLFF
TRBD2	NA	TRBV9	TRBJ2-1	TGTGCCAGCAGCGTAGGCGATAGCGGGGTCGAGGGGCAGTTCTTC	CASSVGDSGVEGQFF
NA	NA	TRBV19	TRBJ1-5	TGTGCCAGTACCTCGGAGGGGAATCAGCCCCAGCATTTT	CASTSEGNQPQHF
NA	NA	TRBV12-3/TRBV12-4	TRBJ1-1	TGTGCCAGCAGGGGCCGAGGGACTGAAGCTTTCTTT	CASRGRGTEAFF
NA	NA	TRBV20-1	TRBJ1-2	TGCAGTGCTAGTCCGGGGATCTATGGCTACACCTTC	CSASPGIYGYTF
TRBD2	NA	TRBV5-1	TRBJ2-4	TGCGCCAGCAGCTCGGGGACTAGCGGGGCGTTCAAAAACATTCAGTACTTC	CASSSGTSGAFKNIQYF
TRBD2	once	TRBV6-5	TRBJ2-1	TGTGCCAGCAGTTTCTTAGCGGGCCTGGCTGGGAATGAGCAGTTCTTC	CASSFLAGLAGNEQFF
TRBD1	NA	TRBV5-1	TRBJ1-2	TGCGCCAGCAGCCCCTACAGGGGAGATGGCTACACCTTC	CASSPYRGDGYTF
TRBD2	NA	TRBV3-1/TRBV3-2	TRBJ2-1	TGTGCCAGCAGCCTACCAGCGGGGGGGGGCCCCAATGAGCAGTTCTTC	CASSLPAGGGPNEQFF
NA	NA	TRBV7-9	TRBJ1-6	TGTGCCAGCAGCTTAGACGGCAGGGTGAATTCACCCCTCCACTTT	CASSLDGRVNSPLHF
NA	NA	TRBV5-6	TRBJ2-5	TGTGCCAGCAGCCCTAGGGCTAGGGGTGGGACCCAGTACTTC	CASSPRARGGTQYF
NA	NA	TRBV11-2	TRBJ2-5	TGTGCCAGCAGCTCCTTGGCAGAGACCCAGTACTTC	CASSSLAETQYF
NA	NA	TRBV11-3	TRBJ1-3	TGTGCCAGCAGCCTAGGGACATCTGGAAACACCATATATTTT	CASSLGTSGNTIYF
TRBD2	NA	TRBV6-4	TRBJ2-2	TGTGCCAGCAGTAAGACTAGCGGGAGTTCCGGGGAGCTGTTTTTT	CASSKTSGSSGELFF
TRBD1	NA	TRBV2	TRBJ1-1	TGTGCCATCACCGGGACAGGGGTCACTGAAGCTTTCTTT	CAITGTGVTEAFF
NA	few	TRBV11-2	TRBJ2-5	TGTGCCAGCAGCTTCTCCGGGGATGAGACCCAGTACTTC	CASSFSGDETQYF
NA	once	TRBV3-1/TRBV3-2	TRBJ1-2	TGTGCCAGCAGCCAGGACCCAGGAGGGTCTGGCTACACCTTC	CASSQDPGGSGYTF
NA	NA	TRBV6-5	TRBJ1-5	TGTGCCAGCGGCCAAGGCAATCAGCCCCAGCATTTT	CASGQGNQPQHF
TRBD2	NA	TRBV5-1	TRBJ2-5	TGCGCCAGCAGCTTGGTACGGGGAGGGGTAGAGACCCAGTACTTC	CASSLVRGGVETQYF
NA	NA	TRBV7-4	TRBJ2-5	TGTGCCAGCAGCTTATGTGTGTATTTGGAGACCCAGTACTTC	CASSLCVYLETQYF
TRBD2	NA	TRBV19	TRBJ2-1	TGTGCCAGTAGTATAGTAGCGGGAGGGGACAATGAGCAGTTCTTC	CASSIVAGGDNEQFF